The source of this TCR beta chain is a study of cytomegalovirus exposure and HLA in healthy donors. Study overall: Researchers previously reported finding 90 million to 130 million unique TCR beta sequences from 170 million or so T cells.

This PCR relied on a set of 60 Vbeta primers and 13 Jbeta primers. Sequencing used immunoSEQ multiplex PCR; TCRdb keeps in-frame clones, though not all of them. The sample includes about 200,000 clones. V was clipped by 5 bases and J by 4 bases, with 17 bases between them. Germline V CDR1 and CDR2: LNHDA, SQIVND (reference sequence). The CDR3 sequence is 15 residues long. The source of this sequence is a boy between 10 and 17 years old in good health and CMV-seronegative. The J gene is TRBJ1-1, the V gene TRBV19; D unclear. Sequenced material: PBMCs. The DNA of the CDR3 is TGTGCCAGTAGTGCCGGGGATGGGTCATTCACTGAAGCTTTCTTT. It translates to CASSAGDGSFTEAFF.